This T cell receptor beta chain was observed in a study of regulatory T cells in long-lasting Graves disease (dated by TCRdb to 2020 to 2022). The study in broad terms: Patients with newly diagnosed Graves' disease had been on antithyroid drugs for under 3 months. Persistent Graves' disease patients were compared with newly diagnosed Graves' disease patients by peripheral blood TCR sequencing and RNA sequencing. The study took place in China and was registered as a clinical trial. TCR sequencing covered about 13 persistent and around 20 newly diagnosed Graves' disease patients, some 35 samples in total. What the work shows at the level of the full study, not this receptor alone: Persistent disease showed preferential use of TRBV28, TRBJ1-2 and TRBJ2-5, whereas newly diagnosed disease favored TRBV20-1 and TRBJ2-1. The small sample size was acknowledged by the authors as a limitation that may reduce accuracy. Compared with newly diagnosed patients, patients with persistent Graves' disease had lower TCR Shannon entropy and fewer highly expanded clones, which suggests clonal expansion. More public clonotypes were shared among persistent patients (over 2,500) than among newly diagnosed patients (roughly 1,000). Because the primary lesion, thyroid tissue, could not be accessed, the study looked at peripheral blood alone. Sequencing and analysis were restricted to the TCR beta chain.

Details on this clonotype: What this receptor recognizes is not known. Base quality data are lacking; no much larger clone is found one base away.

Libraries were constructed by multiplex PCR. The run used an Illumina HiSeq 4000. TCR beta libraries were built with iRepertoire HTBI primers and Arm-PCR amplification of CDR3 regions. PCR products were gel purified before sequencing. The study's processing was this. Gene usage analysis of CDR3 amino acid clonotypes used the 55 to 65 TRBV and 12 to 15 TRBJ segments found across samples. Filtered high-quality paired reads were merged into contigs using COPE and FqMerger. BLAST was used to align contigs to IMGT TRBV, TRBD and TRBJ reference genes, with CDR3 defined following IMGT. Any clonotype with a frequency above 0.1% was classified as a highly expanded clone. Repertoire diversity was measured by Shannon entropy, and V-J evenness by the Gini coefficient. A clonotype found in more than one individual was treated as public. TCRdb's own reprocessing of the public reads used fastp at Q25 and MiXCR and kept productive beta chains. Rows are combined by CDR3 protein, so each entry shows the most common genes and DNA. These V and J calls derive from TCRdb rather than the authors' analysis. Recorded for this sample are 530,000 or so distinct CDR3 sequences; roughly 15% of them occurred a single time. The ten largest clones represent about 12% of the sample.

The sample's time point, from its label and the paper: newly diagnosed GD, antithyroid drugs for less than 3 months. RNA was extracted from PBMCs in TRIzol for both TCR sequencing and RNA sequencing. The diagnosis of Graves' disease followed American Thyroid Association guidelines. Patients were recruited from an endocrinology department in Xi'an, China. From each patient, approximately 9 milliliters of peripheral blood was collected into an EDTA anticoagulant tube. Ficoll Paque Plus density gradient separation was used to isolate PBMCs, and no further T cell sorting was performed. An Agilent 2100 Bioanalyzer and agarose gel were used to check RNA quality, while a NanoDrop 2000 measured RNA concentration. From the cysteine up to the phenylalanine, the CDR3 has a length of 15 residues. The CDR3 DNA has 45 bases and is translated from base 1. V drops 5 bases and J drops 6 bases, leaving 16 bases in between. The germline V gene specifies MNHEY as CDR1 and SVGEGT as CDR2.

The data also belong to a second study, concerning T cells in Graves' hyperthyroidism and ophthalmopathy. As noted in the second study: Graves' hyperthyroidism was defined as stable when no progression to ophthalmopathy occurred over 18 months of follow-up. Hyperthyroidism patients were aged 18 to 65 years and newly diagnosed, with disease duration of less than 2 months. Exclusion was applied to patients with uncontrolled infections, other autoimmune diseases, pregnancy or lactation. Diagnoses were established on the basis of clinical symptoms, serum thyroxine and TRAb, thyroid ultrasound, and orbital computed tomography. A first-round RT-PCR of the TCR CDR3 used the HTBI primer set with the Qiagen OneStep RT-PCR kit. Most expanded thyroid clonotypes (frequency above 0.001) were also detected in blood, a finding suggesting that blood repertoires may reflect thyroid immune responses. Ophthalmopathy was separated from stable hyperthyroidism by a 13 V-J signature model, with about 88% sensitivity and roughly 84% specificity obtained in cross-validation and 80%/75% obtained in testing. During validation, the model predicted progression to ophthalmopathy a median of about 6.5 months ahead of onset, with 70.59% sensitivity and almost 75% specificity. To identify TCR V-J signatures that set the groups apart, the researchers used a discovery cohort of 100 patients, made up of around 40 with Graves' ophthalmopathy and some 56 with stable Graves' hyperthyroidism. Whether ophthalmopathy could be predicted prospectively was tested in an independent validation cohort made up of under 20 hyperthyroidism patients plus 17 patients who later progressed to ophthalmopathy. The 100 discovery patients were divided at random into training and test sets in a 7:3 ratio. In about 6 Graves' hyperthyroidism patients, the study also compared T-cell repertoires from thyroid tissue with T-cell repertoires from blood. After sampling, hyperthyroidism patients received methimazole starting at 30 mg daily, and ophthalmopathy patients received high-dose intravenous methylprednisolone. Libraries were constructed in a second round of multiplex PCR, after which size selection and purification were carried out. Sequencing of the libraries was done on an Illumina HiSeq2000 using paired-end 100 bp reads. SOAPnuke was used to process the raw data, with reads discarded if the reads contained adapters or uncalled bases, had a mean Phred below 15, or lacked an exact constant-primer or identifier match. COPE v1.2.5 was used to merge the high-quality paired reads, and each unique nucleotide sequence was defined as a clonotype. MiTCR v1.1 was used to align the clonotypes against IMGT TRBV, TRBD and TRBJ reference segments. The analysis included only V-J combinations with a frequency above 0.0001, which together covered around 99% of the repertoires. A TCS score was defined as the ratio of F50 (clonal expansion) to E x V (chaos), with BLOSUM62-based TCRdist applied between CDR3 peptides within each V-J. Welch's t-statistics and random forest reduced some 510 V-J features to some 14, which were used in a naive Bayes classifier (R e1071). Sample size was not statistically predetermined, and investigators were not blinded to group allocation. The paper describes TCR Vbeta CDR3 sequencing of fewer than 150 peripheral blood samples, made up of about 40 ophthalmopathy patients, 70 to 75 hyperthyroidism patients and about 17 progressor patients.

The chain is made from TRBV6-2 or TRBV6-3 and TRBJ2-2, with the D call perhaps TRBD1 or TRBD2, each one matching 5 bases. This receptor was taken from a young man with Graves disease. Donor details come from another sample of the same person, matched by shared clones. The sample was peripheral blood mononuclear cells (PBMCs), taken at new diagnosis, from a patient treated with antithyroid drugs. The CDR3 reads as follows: CASSRALEGSGELFF. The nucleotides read TGTGCCAGCAGTCGGGCCTTAGAGGGGTCCGGGGAGCTGTTTTTT.